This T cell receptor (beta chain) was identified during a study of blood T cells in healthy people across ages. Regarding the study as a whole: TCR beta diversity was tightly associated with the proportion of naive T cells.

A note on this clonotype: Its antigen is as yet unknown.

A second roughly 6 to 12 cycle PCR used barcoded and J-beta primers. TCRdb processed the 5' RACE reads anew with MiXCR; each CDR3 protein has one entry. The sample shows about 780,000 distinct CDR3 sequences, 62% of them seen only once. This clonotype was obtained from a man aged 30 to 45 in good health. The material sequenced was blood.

CDR3 in DNA: TGCAGTGCTAGACACCGGCTAGCGGGGTTATCTGAGCAGTTCTTC. Its protein product is CSARHRLAGLSEQFF. This rearrangement joins TRBV20-1 to TRBJ2-1; 9 bases are shared with TRBD2. J was trimmed by 9 bases and V by 2 bases; bases with no gene match: 11. The germline V gene has CDR1 DFQATT and CDR2 SNEGSKA (reference sequence). The CDR3 runs 15 residues.